This T cell receptor beta chain was documented in a study of blood T cell repertoires in COVID-19. Turning to the study itself: Acute and convalescent COVID-19 samples came from the United States, Italy and Spain.

Germline CDR1 is SGHRS and CDR2 is YFSETQ. V shed 4 bases and J 4 bases; nucleotides not matched to a gene: 4. This CDR3 is built from 15 residues. Under the authors' procedure: Estimation of nucleated cell counts was performed using reference gene primer amplification. Assay used: immunoSEQ multiplex PCR; TCRdb lists only in-frame clones, some missing. V and J calls and clone size are copied from that table; D and trimming were computed from the DNA. The table has approximately 170,000 clones, around 81% seen once. The specimen was peripheral blood. The rearrangement uses TRBV5-1 and TRBJ2-1, with TRBD2 matching 11 bases. This sequence was found in a man aged 55-75 years with active or convalescent COVID-19. CDR3 DNA sequence: TGCGCCAGCAGCGCCCCTAGCGGGGGGTACAATGAGCAGTTCTTC. It yields the protein CASSAPSGGYNEQFF.